The 27 T cell receptor beta chains presented below share a single source sample, sequenced in a study of shared clonotypes between healthy human individuals. Sequencing used immunoSEQ multiplex PCR; TCRdb keeps in-frame clones, though not all of them. The sample includes roughly 2,500,000 clones, 93% seen only once; the top ten take more than 0.35%. Sequencing was performed on naive CD4+ T cells from PBMCs. Subset specified: CD45RA+ positively selected. Every receptor here comes from a man aged 18-30 years in good health. Some clones in this sample may be carry-over from other donors' samples.

The table lists this clone with a few counts. This chain uses TRBV6-1 with TRBJ1-2; D is perhaps TRBD1 (6 bases). Germline V CDR1 and CDR2: MNHNS, SASEGT. Deletions cut 2 bases from V and 4 bases from J, with 8 bases between. The CDR3 extends over 13 amino acids. CDR3 bases: TGTGCCAGCAGTGAAAGGGGGGCCTATGGCTACACCTTC. It translates to CASSERGAYGYTF.

The chain links TRBV6-6 to TRBJ1-4; the match to TRBD1 covers 7 bases. Trimming cost V 2 bases and J 7 bases; bases outside gene matches: 4. The CDR3 sequence is 14 residues long. Germline assignment: CDR1 MNHNY and CDR2 SVGAGI (reference sequence). CDR3 loop: CASSYQGQFEKLFF. CDR3 in DNA: TGTGCCAGCAGTTACCAGGGACAGTTTGAAAAACTGTTTTTT.

Worth noting for this clone: Other DNA sequences in this specimen translate into the identical CDR3. This chain joins TRBV5-1 and TRBJ2-2, with 10 bases aligning to TRBD1. From germline, CDR1 is SGHRS and CDR2 YFSETQ. The CDR3 is 15 amino acids. V shed 4 bases and J 6 bases; nucleotides not matched to a gene: 6. In nucleotides, the CDR3 is TGCGCCAGCAGCCCTGGACAGGGGGTTGCCGGGGAGCTGTTTTTT. This gives the protein CASSPGQGVAGELFF.

This clone has only one observation. The rearrangement uses TRBV9 and TRBJ1-3; perhaps TRBD1 as D (5 bases). The CDR3 loop spans 13 amino acids. The germline gives CDR1 SGDLS, CDR2 YYNGEE. Trimming took off 0 bases at V and 11 bases at J, with 12 bases between the two ends. CDR3 residues: CASSVVVGGAIYF. The CDR3 DNA follows: TGTGCCAGCAGCGTAGTTGTAGGAGGGGCCATATATTTT.

Notes on this clone: Other DNA sequences in this sample translate to the same CDR3. The chain carries TRBV20-1 and TRBJ2-1; D is unresolved. The V end was cut by 5 bases, the J end by 5 bases, with 4 bases between. The CDR3 spans 10 residues. In germline, CDR1 is DFQATT, CDR2 SNEGSKA (reference sequence). The CDR3 DNA sequence: TGCAGTGCTTTAAACAATGAGCAGTTCTTC. This gives the protein CSALNNEQFF.

The CDR3 is CASKRGGETQYF. CDR3 DNA sequence: TGTGCCAGCAAGAGAGGGGGAGAGACCCAGTACTTC. The chain recombines TRBV2 with TRBJ2-5; perhaps TRBD1 as D (6 bases). Germline V gene data show CDR1 as SNHLY and CDR2 as FYNNEI. The CDR3 is made up of 12 amino acids. V was trimmed by 7 bases and J by 4 bases, leaving 10 bases between them.

The V gene is TRBV2, the J gene TRBJ2-1, with D tentatively TRBD2 (6 bases). This CDR3 has 14 residues. Germline CDR1 is SNHLY and CDR2 is FYNNEI. V lost 2 bases to trimming and J lost 7 bases, with 12 bases between them. The DNA of the CDR3 is TGTGCCAGCAGTGAAATCACTAGCCCGAATGAGCAGTTCTTC. Residues: CASSEITSPNEQFF.

CDR3 sequence (DNA): TGTGCCAGCAGCCACCCGGGACCCACAGATACGCAGTATTTT. Protein product: CASSHPGPTDTQYF. V gene TRBV5-4 combines with J gene TRBJ2-3; either TRBD1 or TRBD2 may supply D (5 bases each). The CDR3 sequence is 14 residues long. Looked up from germline, CDR1 is SGHNT and CDR2 is YYREEE (reference sequence). The V and J ends lost 4 bases and 2 bases respectively, with 11 bases between them.

The chain employs TRBV7-9 and TRBJ2-4, with a tentative D call TRBD2 (6 bases). Trimming pared 5 bases from V and 16 bases from J, leaving 15 bases between. The CDR3 covers 11 residues. CDR1 is SEHNR, CDR2 FQNEAQ, per germline (reference sequence). The chain's CDR3 is CASSPREVGYF. The CDR3 DNA reads as TGTGCCAGCAGCCCGAGGGAGGTGGGTTACTTC.

As to this clone: The sample carries other DNA sequences with the same CDR3. This chain links TRBV9 with TRBJ2-3; the match to TRBD2 covers 11 bases. The V gene's germline CDR1 is SGDLS and CDR2 YYNGEE. This CDR3 is 15 amino acids long. Unmatched junction bases numbered 4, after V lost 1 base and J lost 6 bases. DNA for the CDR3: TGTGCCAGCAGCGTACGACTAGCGGGATCCGATACGCAGTATTTT. Translated, it gives CASSVRLAGSDTQYF.

Turning to this clone: The same CDR3 arises from other DNA sequences in this sample as well. The chain employs TRBV4-1 and TRBJ2-7, with D possibly being TRBD1 (6 bases). The CDR3 extends over 12 amino acids. Germline assignment: CDR1 MGHRA and CDR2 YSYEKL. Trimming took off 4 bases at V and 4 bases at J, with 8 bases between the two ends. The CDR3 protein is CASSPQGYEQYF. The CDR3 DNA reads as TGCGCCAGCAGCCCACAGGGTTACGAGCAGTACTTC.

The J gene is TRBJ2-5, the V gene TRBV4-2; 7 nucleotides line up with TRBD2. Gene TRBJ2-7 matches the end of the DNA better, so the J call may be wrong. The CDR3 runs 14 residues. Germline V lookup: CDR1 LGHNA, CDR2 YNFKEQ. The CDR3 here is CASSPSRERDEQYF. CDR3 DNA sequence: TGTGCCAGCAGCCCTTCGCGGGAGCGGGACGAGCAGTACTTC.

The V gene is TRBV10-1, the J gene TRBJ2-1, with a weak D call TRBD1 (6 bases). CDR3 length: 16 residues. Germline V CDR1 and CDR2: WNHNN, SYGVQD (reference sequence). V shed 8 bases and J shed 6 bases, with 23 bases lying between them. The CDR3 here is CASYVDGTPAINEQFF. DNA for the CDR3: TGCGCCAGCTATGTCGATGGGACACCCGCAATCAATGAGCAGTTCTTC.

The J gene is TRBJ2-5, the V gene TRBV28; TRBD1 aligns across 7 bases. The trim removed 5 bases at V and 1 base at J, leaving 10 bases unmatched. The length of the CDR3 is 16 residues. The germline gives CDR1 MDHEN, CDR2 SYDVKM. CDR3 protein: CASSTNSGTAQETQYF. The CDR3 region has the DNA TGTGCCAGCAGTACCAACTCCGGGACAGCCCAAGAGACCCAGTACTTC. The full variable domain, completed using reference TRBV28 and TRBJ2-5, is DVKVTQSSRYLVKRTGEKVFLECVQDMDHENMFWYRQDPGLGLRLIYFSYDVKMKEKGDIPEGYSVSREKKERFSLILESASTNQTSMYLCASSTNSGTAQETQYFGPGTRLLVL.

The V and J genes are TRBV4-2 and TRBJ2-5, with D possibly being TRBD1 (7 bases). This CDR3 comprises 18 residues. CDR1 is LGHNA and CDR2 is YNFKEQ in the germline V gene. Trimming removed 4 bases at V and 4 bases at J, with 25 bases between. The CDR3 region is CASSPLARLTGQTETQYF. In DNA, the CDR3 is TGTGCCAGCAGCCCTCTAGCGCGCCTGACGGGACAGACAGAGACCCAGTACTTC.

The chain is built from TRBV23-1 and TRBJ2-4, with D unclear. TRBV23-1 is sorted into the ORF group, with uncertain function. The CDR3 is made up of 14 amino acids. Trimming removed 2 bases at V and 0 bases at J, with 5 bases between. In DNA, the CDR3 is TGCGCCAGCAGTCAAAACCTAGCCAAAAACATTCAGTACTTC. Translated: CASSQNLAKNIQYF.

The chain is built from TRBV4-2 and TRBJ1-2, with D unresolved. There are 15 residues in the CDR3. V lost 3 bases and J lost 2, with 13 bases in between. Germline V gene data show CDR1 as LGHNA and CDR2 as YNFKEQ. CDR3 sequence reads: CASSQDSSHNYGYTF. DNA for the CDR3: TGTGCCAGCAGCCAGGATAGCTCACACAACTATGGCTACACCTTC.

The rearrangement links TRBV11-2 to TRBJ1-4; no clear D gene. Germline-derived CDR1 and CDR2 are SGHAT and FQNNGV. This CDR3 comprises 12 residues. V lost 1 base to trimming and J lost 4 bases, with 1 base between them. Here the CDR3 DNA reads TGTGCCAGCAGCTTAGTTAATGAAAAACTGTTTTTT. Its protein is CASSLVNEKLFF. Full variable domain (outside the CDR3, taken from reference TRBV11-2 and TRBJ1-4): EAGVAQSPRYKIIEKRQSVAFWCNPISGHATLYWYQQILGQGPKLLIQFQNNGVVDDSQLPKDRFSAERLKGVDSTLKIQPAKLEDSAVYLCASSLVNEKLFFGSGTQLSVL.

CDR3 in DNA: TGTGCCAGCTCCCCTGCTTGGGGGGTCCGTTCTCAGCCCCAGCATTTT. Its translation: CASSPAWGVRSQPQHF. The chain couples TRBV27 to TRBJ1-5, with a tentative D call TRBD1 (5 bases). CDR1 is MNHEY and CDR2 is SMNVEV in the germline V gene (reference sequence). The V and J ends lost 8 bases and 6 bases respectively, with 23 bases between them. This CDR3 region has 16 residues.

The rearrangement uses TRBV18 and TRBJ1-5; the match to TRBD1 covers 7 bases. Germline CDR1 reads KGHSH; CDR2 reads LQKENI. With V trimmed by 5 bases and J by 3 bases, 10 bases remained unmatched. This CDR3 is built from 16 residues. The CDR3 DNA follows: TGTGCCAGCTCAATTCTGGGACAGCCAAACAATCAGCCCCAGCATTTT. Translating gives CASSILGQPNNQPQHF.

The chain has TRBV6-5 and TRBJ1-1, with 7 nucleotides matching TRBD1. The CDR3 loop spans 15 amino acids. V shed 5 bases and J 4 bases; nucleotides not matched to a gene: 10. Germline values: CDR1 MNHEY, CDR2 SVGAGI. In DNA form, the CDR3 reads TGTGCCAGCAGTCCCGGGACAGCCCGGAGCACTGAAGCTTTCTTT. It is translated as CASSPGTARSTEAFF.

This clone showed up just once. V and J are TRBV4-1 and TRBJ2-7, with D maybe TRBD1 (5 bases). CDR3 size: 15 residues. Trimming pared 1 base from V and 3 bases from J, leaving 13 bases between. Germline CDR1 and CDR2: MGHRA and YSYEKL. CDR3 region: CASSQGARASYEQYF. CDR3 DNA: TGCGCCAGCAGCCAAGGGGCCAGGGCTAGCTACGAGCAGTACTTC.

The gene calls are TRBV6-6 and TRBJ1-1, with D unclear. Germline V gene sequence: CDR1 MNHNY, CDR2 SVGAGI (reference sequence). This CDR3 comprises 16 residues. The V and J ends lost 7 bases and 3 bases respectively, with 21 bases between them. In nucleotides, the CDR3 is TGTGCCAGCACCGGGTTACTCGGGCGAGGATACACTGAAGCTTTCTTT. Amino acid sequence: CASTGLLGRGYTEAFF.

The V and J genes are TRBV28 and TRBJ2-2; a weak D match, TRBD2 (6 bases). Looked up from germline, CDR1 is MDHEN and CDR2 is SYDVKM. Trimming shortened V by 7 bases and J by 5 bases, and 14 bases separated the two germline ends. The CDR3 contains 14 residues. CDR3 loop: CASTGGHWTGELFF. CDR3 nucleotides: TGTGCCAGCACCGGGGGTCATTGGACCGGGGAGCTGTTTTTT.

The chain couples TRBV4-1 to TRBJ1-1, with TRBD1 matching 9 bases. CDR1 and CDR2 from the germline V gene are MGHRA and YSYEKL. Trimming at V came to 1 base and at J to 1 base, leaving 7 bases not matched to a gene. The CDR3 runs 17 residues. In DNA form, the CDR3 reads TGCGCCAGCAGCCAAGCCGACAGGGGGAGGACGAACACTGAAGCTTTCTTT. Translation: CASSQADRGRTNTEAFF.

V gene TRBV25-1 combines with J gene TRBJ2-3; D may match TRBD1 or TRBD2 (5 bases each). The germline V gene encodes CDR1 MGHDK and CDR2 SYGVNS. With 1 base removed from V and 4 bases from J, the gap between germline ends came to 12 bases. CDR3 size: 15 residues. CDR3 sequence (DNA): TGTGCCAGCAGTGAATTGGGCCGGGACGCAGATACGCAGTATTTT. This translates into CASSELGRDADTQYF. The full variable domain, completed using reference TRBV25-1 and TRBJ2-3, is EADIYQTPRYLVIGTGKKITLECSQTMGHDKMYWYQQDPGMELHLIHYSYGVNSTEKGDLSSESTVSRIRTEHFPLTLESARPSHTSQYLCASSELGRDADTQYFGPGTRLTVL.

This chain uses TRBV7-9 with TRBJ2-1, with 7 positions matching TRBD2. The germline V gene has CDR1 SEHNR and CDR2 FQNEAQ (reference sequence). The CDR3 spans 15 residues. The J segment lost 4 bases and the V segment lost 2 bases, leaving 5 bases of the junction unmatched. The CDR3 reads CASSLRWEGYNEQFF. In nucleotides, the CDR3 is TGTGCCAGCAGCTTAAGGTGGGAGGGGTACAATGAGCAGTTCTTC. The variable domain in full, completed from reference TRBV7-9 and TRBJ2-1, reads DTGVSQNPRHKITKRGQNVTFRCDPISEHNRLYWYRQTLGQGPEFLTYFQNEAQLEKSRLLSDRFSAERPKGSFSTLEIQRTEQGDSAMYLCASSLRWEGYNEQFFGPGTRLTVL.